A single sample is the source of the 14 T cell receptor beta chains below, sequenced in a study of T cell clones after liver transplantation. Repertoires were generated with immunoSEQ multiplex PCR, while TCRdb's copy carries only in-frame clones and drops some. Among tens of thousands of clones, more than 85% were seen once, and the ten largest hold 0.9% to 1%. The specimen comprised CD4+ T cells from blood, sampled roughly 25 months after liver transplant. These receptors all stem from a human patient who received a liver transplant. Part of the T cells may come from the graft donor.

CDR3 sequence reads: CASSTGRFSGNTIYF. DNA of the CDR3: TGTGCCAGTAGTACGGGCAGGTTCTCTGGAAACACCATATATTTT. This chain uses TRBV19 with TRBJ1-3; D unresolved. The V and J ends lost 4 bases and 0 bases respectively, with 10 bases between them. Germline-derived CDR1 and CDR2 are LNHDA and SQIVND (reference sequence). The CDR3 runs 15 residues.

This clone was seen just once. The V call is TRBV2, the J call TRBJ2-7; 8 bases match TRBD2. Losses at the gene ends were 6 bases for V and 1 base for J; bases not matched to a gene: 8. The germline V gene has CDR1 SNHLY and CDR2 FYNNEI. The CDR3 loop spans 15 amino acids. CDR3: CASRETSAQSYEQYF. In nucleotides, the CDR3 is TGTGCCAGCAGGGAGACTAGCGCGCAGTCCTACGAGCAGTACTTC.

CDR3 nucleotides: TGTGCCAGCAGTGAGGGGCAGGGGGCTGAAGCTTTCTTT. This sequence encodes CASSEGQGAEAFF. This chain uses TRBV2 with TRBJ1-1; TRBD1 matches 7 bases. The CDR3 is made up of 13 amino acids. CDR1 is SNHLY and CDR2 is FYNNEI in the germline V gene. V lost 3 bases to trimming and J lost 6 bases; unmatched junction nucleotides: 4. The full variable domain, its missing parts supplied by reference TRBV2 and TRBJ1-1, is EPEVTQTPSHQVTQMGQEVILRCVPISNHLYFYWYRQILGQKVEFLVSFYNNEISEKSEIFDDQFSVERPDGSNFTLKIRSTKLEDSAMYFCASSEGQGAEAFFGQGTRLTVV.

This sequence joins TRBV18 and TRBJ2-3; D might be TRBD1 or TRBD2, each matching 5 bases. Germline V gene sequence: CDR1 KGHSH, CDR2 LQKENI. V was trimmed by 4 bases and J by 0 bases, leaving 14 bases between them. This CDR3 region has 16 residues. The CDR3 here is CASSQLPGTSTDTQYF. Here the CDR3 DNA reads TGTGCCAGCTCACAGCTCCCGGGGACCAGCACAGATACGCAGTATTTT.

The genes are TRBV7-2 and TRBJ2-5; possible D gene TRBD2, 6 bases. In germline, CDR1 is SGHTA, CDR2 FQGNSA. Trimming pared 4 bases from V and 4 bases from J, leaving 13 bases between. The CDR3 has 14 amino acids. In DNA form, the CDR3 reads TGTGCCAGCAGCTCCCAAACAGCGGGAGAGACCCAGTACTTC. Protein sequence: CASSSQTAGETQYF.

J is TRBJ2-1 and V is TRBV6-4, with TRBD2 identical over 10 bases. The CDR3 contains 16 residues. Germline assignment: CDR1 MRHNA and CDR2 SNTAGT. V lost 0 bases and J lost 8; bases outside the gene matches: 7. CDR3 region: CASSDSWTSGLDEQFF. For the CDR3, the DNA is TGTGCCAGCAGTGACTCTTGGACTAGCGGTTTGGATGAGCAGTTCTTC.

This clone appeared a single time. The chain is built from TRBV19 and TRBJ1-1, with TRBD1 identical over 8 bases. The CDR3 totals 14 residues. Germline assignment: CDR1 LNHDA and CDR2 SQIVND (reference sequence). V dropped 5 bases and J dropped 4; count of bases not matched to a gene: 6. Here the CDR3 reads CASSYDRGGTEAFF. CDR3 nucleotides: TGTGCCAGTAGTTATGACAGGGGTGGCACTGAAGCTTTCTTT.

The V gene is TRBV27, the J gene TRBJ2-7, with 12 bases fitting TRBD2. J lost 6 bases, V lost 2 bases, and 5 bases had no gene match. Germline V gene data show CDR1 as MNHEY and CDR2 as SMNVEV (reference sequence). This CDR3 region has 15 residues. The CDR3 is CASSLRLAGDREQYF. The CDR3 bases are TGTGCCAGCAGTTTACGACTAGCGGGAGATCGCGAGCAGTACTTC.

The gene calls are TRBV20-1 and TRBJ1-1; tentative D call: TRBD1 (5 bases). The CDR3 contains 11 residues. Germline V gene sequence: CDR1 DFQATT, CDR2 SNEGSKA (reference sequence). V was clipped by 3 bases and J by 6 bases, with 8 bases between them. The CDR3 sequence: CSARRGAEAFF. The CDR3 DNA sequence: TGCAGTGCTAGGAGGGGTGCTGAAGCTTTCTTT.

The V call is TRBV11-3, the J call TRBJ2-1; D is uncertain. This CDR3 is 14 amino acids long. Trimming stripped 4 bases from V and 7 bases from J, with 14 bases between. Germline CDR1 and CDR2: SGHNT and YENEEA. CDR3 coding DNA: TGTGCCAGCAGCTCCCCCCGGGTGTATAATGAGCAGTTCTTC. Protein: CASSSPRVYNEQFF.

The CDR3 bases are TGCGCCAGCACCCCCGGGAGCTCCTACAATGAGCAGTTCTTC. Translating gives CASTPGSSYNEQFF. V gene TRBV5-1 combines with J gene TRBJ2-1; TRBD2 might be the D (6 bases). The germline V and J ends were trimmed by 6 bases and 0 bases, with 10 bases remaining between them. The germline V gene has CDR1 SGHRS and CDR2 YFSETQ. The CDR3 covers 14 residues.

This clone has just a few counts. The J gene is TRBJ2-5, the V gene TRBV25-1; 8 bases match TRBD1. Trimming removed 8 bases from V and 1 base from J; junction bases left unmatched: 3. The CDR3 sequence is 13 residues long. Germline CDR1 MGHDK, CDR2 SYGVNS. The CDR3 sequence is CASSGQGQETQYF. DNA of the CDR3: TGTGCCAGCTCAGGACAGGGCCAAGAGACCCAGTACTTC.

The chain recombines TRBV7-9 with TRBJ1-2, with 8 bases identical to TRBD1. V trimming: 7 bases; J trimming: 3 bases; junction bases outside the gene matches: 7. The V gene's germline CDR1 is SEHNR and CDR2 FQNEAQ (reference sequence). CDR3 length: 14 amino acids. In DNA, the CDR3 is TGTGCCAGCAACCGCCCGGGACAGGACTATGGCTACACCTTC. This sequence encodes CASNRPGQDYGYTF.

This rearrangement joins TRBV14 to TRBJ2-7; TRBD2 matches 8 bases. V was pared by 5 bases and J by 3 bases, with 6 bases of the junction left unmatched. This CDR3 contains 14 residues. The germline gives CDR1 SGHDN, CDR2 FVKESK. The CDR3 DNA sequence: TGTGCCAGCAGCAGACTAGCGAACTACTACGAGCAGTACTTC. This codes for CASSRLANYYEQYF.